The clone carrying this T cell receptor (beta chain) was recorded at least ten times. The data stem from a study of T cells after yellow fever vaccination. The CDR3 has 15 residues. Germline-derived CDR1 and CDR2 are KGHSH and LQKENI. Trimming removed 1 base from V and 2 bases from J; junction bases left unmatched: 1. TCRdb reprocessed the 5' RACE reads via MiXCR and lists one record per CDR3 protein. The sample yields approximately 300,000 distinct CDR3 sequences, 7.5% to 9% seen once. Sequenced material: PBMCs, taken on the day of the first yellow fever vaccination. This receptor was obtained from a man between 18 and 29 years old who received the YFV17D yellow fever vaccine. The V call is TRBV18, the J call TRBJ2-3; TRBD2 matches 9 bases. The CDR3 spells CASSPLAGATDTQYF. The CDR3 nucleotides are TGTGCCAGCTCACCACTAGCGGGGGCCACAGATACGCAGTATTTT.